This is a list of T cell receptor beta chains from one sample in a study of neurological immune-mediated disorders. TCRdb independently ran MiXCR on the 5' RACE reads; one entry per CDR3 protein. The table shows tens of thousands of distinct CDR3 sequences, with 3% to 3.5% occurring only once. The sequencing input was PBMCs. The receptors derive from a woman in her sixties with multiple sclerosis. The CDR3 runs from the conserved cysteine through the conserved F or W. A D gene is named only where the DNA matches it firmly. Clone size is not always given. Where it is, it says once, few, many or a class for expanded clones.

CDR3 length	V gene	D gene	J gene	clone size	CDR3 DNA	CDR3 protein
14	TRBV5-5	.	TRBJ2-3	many	TGTGCCAGCAGCTTGGGGGTCAGGGTAGATACGCAGTATTTT	CASSLGVRVDTQYF
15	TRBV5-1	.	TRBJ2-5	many	TGCGCCAGCAGCACCGCCGGGGCCCTGGGAGAGACCCAGTACTTC	CASSTAGALGETQYF
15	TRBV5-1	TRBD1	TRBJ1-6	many	TGCGCCAGCAGCTCGACAGGGGGTAGCAATTCACCCCTCCACTTT	CASSSTGGSNSPLHF
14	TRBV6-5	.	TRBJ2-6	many	TGTGCCACAAAAGGGGGGACTGGGGCCAACGTCCTGACTTTC	CATKGGTGANVLTF
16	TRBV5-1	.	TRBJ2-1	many	TGCGCCAGCAGCTTGACAGGGTCGGGGGGTCACAATGAGCAGTTCTTC	CASSLTGSGGHNEQFF
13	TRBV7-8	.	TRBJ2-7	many	TGTGCCAGCAGCTTAAGACAGATCGCCGAGCAGTACTTC	CASSLRQIAEQYF
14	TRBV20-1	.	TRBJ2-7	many	TGCAGTGCCTCGCAGGGGGGGAGCTCCTACGAGCAGTACTTC	CSASQGGSSYEQYF
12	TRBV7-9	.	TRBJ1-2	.	TGTGACAGCAGCACGGAGACAGGACCCGGTACCTTC	CDSSTETGPGTF
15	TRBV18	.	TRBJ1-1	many	TGTGCCAGCTCACCCGACAGAACCTCGAGGACTGAAGCTTTCTTT	CASSPDRTSRTEAFF
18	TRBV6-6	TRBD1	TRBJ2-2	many	TGTGCCAGCAGTTACTTCGGCCAGGGACAGGGGGCAGCCGGGGAGCTGTTTTTT	CASSYFGQGQGAAGELFF
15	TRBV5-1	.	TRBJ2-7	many	TGCGCCAGCAGCTTGGGGGATCTAGCGTCCTACGAGCAGTACTTC	CASSLGDLASYEQYF
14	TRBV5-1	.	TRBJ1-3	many	TGCGCCAGCAGTCCGACCGGGTCTGGAAACACCATATATTTT	CASSPTGSGNTIYF
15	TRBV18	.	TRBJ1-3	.	TGTGCCAGCTCAACTCAGAGCGTCTCTGGAAACACCATATATTTT	CASSTQSVSGNTIYF
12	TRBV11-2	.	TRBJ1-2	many	TGTGCCAGCAGTTACACAGGTTTTGGCTACACCTTC	CASSYTGFGYTF
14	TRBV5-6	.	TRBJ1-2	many	TGTGCCAGCAGCTTGAAGAGGGTTAACTATGGCTACACCTTC	CASSLKRVNYGYTF
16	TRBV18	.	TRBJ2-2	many	TGTGCCAGCTCACCACGACGGGGGCTGAACACCGGGGAGCTGTTTTTT	CASSPRRGLNTGELFF
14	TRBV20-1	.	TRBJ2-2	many	TGCAGTGCTCCCCAGGTTGCGAACACCGGGGAGCTGTTTTTT	CSAPQVANTGELFF
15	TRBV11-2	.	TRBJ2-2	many	TGTGCCAGCAGGGCCCCCGGTCAAGACACCGGGGAGCTGTTTTTT	CASRAPGQDTGELFF
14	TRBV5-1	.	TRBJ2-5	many	TGCGCCAGCAGACCAACTCGGACCGGGGAGACCCAGTACTTC	CASRPTRTGETQYF
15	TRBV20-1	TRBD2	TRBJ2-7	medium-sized	TGCAGTGCCAGTCGCGGGACTAGCGCCTCCTACGAGCAGTACTTC	CSASRGTSASYEQYF
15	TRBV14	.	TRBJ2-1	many	TGTGCCAGCAGCCAAGAGCGTGGGAGGTACAATGAGCAGTTCTTC	CASSQERGRYNEQFF
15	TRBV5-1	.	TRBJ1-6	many	TGCGCCAGCAGCTCTGAGGCGGGAATTAATTCACCCCTCCACTTT	CASSSEAGINSPLHF
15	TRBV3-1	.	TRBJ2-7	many	TGTGCCAGCAGCCAAGCCGGGACAAAAGCCTACGAGCAGTACTTC	CASSQAGTKAYEQYF
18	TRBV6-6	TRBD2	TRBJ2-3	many	TGTGCCAGCAGTTACGGTCCGGGGGGGCAAGATTCCACAGATACGCAGTATTTT	CASSYGPGGQDSTDTQYF
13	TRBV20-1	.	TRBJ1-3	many	TGCAGTGCGCTGTCGGGCTCTGGAAACACCATATATTTT	CSALSGSGNTIYF
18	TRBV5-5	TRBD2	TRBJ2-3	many	TGTGCCAGCAGCCCCCTCGGCGGGGGATCATCTAGCACAGATACGCAGTATTTT	CASSPLGGGSSSTDTQYF
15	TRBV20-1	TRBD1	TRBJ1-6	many	TGCAGTGCTAGAGTCATTCAGGGGGAAAATTCACCCCTCCACTTT	CSARVIQGENSPLHF
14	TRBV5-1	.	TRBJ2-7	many	TGCGCCAGCAGCTTGGGTGGGACAACCTACGAGCAGTACTTC	CASSLGGTTYEQYF
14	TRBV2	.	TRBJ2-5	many	TGTGCCAGCAGTGAGGTCGGGAAAGGGGAGACCCAGTACTTC	CASSEVGKGETQYF
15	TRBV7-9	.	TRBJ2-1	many	TGTGCCAGCAGCTTATTGGACAAACTGTACAATGAGCAGTTCTTC	CASSLLDKLYNEQFF
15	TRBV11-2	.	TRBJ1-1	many	TGTGCCAGCAGCTTAGAGGGTTTCATGAACACTGAAGCTTTCTTT	CASSLEGFMNTEAFF
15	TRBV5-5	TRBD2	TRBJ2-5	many	TGTGCCAGCAGCTTTACTAGCGGGGGCTGGGAGACCCAGTACTTC	CASSFTSGGWETQYF
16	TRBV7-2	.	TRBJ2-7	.	TGTGCCAGCAGCTTAGGGTCGGGTGCCGAGACCTACGAGCAGTACTTC	CASSLGSGAETYEQYF
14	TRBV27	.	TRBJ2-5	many	TGTGCCAGCAGTTTGACCGTGGGTGGGGAGACCCAGTACTTC	CASSLTVGGETQYF
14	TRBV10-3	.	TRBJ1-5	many	TGTGCCATCAGTGACAGGACAAATAATCAGCCCCAGCATTTT	CAISDRTNNQPQHF
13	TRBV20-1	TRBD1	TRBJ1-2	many	TGCAGTGCTAGACCCGGACAGGGCGAGAGCTACACCTTC	CSARPGQGESYTF
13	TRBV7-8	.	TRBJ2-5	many	TGTGCCAGCAGCCTCCAGTGGGAGGAGACCCAGTACTTC	CASSLQWEETQYF
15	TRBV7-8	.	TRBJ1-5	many	TGTGCCAGCAGCTTAGCGACCGCCCGAAATCAGCCCCAGCATTTT	CASSLATARNQPQHF
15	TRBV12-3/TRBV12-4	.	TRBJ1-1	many	TGTGCCAGCAGTTTATTACGGGGGGCGAACACTGAAGCTTTCTTT	CASSLLRGANTEAFF
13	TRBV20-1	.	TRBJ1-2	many	TGCAGTGCTAGCGATAGGAAGGGCCTAGGCTACACCTTC	CSASDRKGLGYTF
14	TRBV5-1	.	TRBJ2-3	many	TGCGCCAGCAGCTTGTTGCGGAACACAGATACGCAGTATTTT	CASSLLRNTDTQYF